This T cell receptor beta chain was recovered during a study of cytotoxic CD8 clonotypes in ibrutinib-treated CLL (dated by TCRdb to the early 2020s). Study-level background: The cohort was composed of some twelve relapsed/refractory and roughly 16 treatment-naive patients; IGHV unmutated status was identified in 17 to 18 patients. Partial responses were observed in roughly 24 patients and complete responses in 2; after a median follow-up of 68 months, remission was maintained in 14 patients and progression was observed in 12. Response samples were obtained after a median of 12 months of treatment, with a range of roughly 6 to 40 months. An average of roughly 250,000 productive templates and 80,000 to 95,000 productive rearrangements was obtained per sample. Of the 70 to 90 people in the trial, roughly 27 had longitudinal samples available. Cryopreserved peripheral blood mononuclear cells were obtained before treatment, at response, and at either sustained remission or disease progression. Every remission and progressive disease sample was obtained while ibrutinib was still being received by the patients.

About this clone: The clone's antigen remains unknown. Per-base quality was not reported, and no clone a single base away is much larger than it.

In the paper's terms, the time point label means: 20 to 25 months on ibrutinib. For TCR beta library preparation, approximately 1.9 micrograms of genomic DNA was extracted from cryopreserved PBMCs. Longitudinal blood samples from CLL patients receiving ibrutinib monotherapy were subjected to high-throughput TCR beta sequencing. The patients took part in an open-label, single-center phase 2 trial of ibrutinib monotherapy. The CDR3, cysteine through phenylalanine, is 14 amino acids long. The retained sequence is limited to the CDR3, 42 bases, with the frame set at the first base. Trimming takes 3 bases from V and 3 bases from J, and the germline ends sit 11 bases apart. The germline V gene provides CDR1 MDHEN and CDR2 SYDVKM. Study-level results and caveats: An increase in clonality was observed at ibrutinib response, with clonality remaining stable during sustained remission and falling back toward baseline at progression. Sampling times were not matched between sustained-remission and progressing patients, and lymph node repertoires were not studied. At baseline, clonality was higher than in age-matched healthy donors and showed a strong correlation with circulating CD8+ T-cell counts. Public clonotypes were rare and either shrank or stayed stable during treatment, and the rise in clonality at ibrutinib response reflected expansion of private clonotypes.

The goal of deep resolution MiSeq sequencing was a depth between 1 in 1 million and 1 in 200,000 T cells, and coverage averaged 10x per clonotype. The immunoSEQ hsTCRB Kit was used to generate TCR beta libraries. As for the authors' bioinformatics: Data were analyzed with ImmunoSEQ Data Assistant and ImmunoSEQ Analyzer, with V, D and J genes assigned per IMGT definitions. Clonality, which ranges from 0 to 1, was calculated by subtracting the normalized Shannon entropy of productive rearrangement frequencies from one. Only overrepresented clonotypes making up at least 0.05% of the repertoire of each patient were included in the public clonotype analysis. Approximately 14 age-matched healthy donor repertoires from immuneACCESS were used as controls for clonality. This immuneACCESS table, as held by TCRdb, lists in-frame sequences with V and J called but not all clones. Of the missing ones, under half trace to an unresolved V gene in checked studies; the others have no known cause. The DNA gave D and trimming, while V, J and clone size come from that table. The sample yields roughly 45,000 clones; 65% were counted once. About 22% of the sample is in the top ten clones.

Here the sequenced sample was PBMCs, taken after 24 months of ibrutinib treatment. This receptor was taken from a human donor with chronic lymphocytic leukemia. The receptor chain draws on TRBV28 and TRBJ1-2, with a tentative D gene TRBD1 over 6 matching bases. The CDR3 sequence is CASSFPAGDYGYTF. The DNA reads TGTGCCAGCAGTTTTCCGGCAGGGGACTATGGCTACACCTTC.